This section outlines one T cell receptor beta chain sequence together with its context. This CDR3 has 14 residues. Germline loops: CDR1 SGHTA, CDR2 FQGNSA. V lost 5 bases, J lost 2 bases, and 3 bases stayed unmatched. The sample originates from a study of T cell changes during pregnancy in multiple sclerosis. The method was immunoSEQ multiplex PCR; TCRdb's version includes in-frame clones alone and lacks a portion of them. In the table there are about 44,000 clones, more than 90% of which are singletons. The input for sequencing was CD4+ T cells from peripheral blood mononuclear cells, taken in the first trimester of pregnancy. The J gene is TRBJ2-7, the V gene TRBV7-2, with TRBD2 matching over 10 bases. This receptor was taken from a female donor with multiple sclerosis, enrolled in a pregnancy study. The CDR3 coding sequence is TGTGCCAGCAGCCCCCTAGCGGGAGCCTACGAGCAGTACTTC. Protein: CASSPLAGAYEQYF. Full variable domain (missing parts from reference TRBV7-2 and TRBJ2-7): GAGVSQSPSNKVTEKGKDVELRCDPISGHTALYWYRQSLGQGLEFLIYFQGNSAPDKSGLPSDRFSAERTGGSVSTLTIQRTQQEDSAVYLCASSPLAGAYEQYFGPGTRLTVT.